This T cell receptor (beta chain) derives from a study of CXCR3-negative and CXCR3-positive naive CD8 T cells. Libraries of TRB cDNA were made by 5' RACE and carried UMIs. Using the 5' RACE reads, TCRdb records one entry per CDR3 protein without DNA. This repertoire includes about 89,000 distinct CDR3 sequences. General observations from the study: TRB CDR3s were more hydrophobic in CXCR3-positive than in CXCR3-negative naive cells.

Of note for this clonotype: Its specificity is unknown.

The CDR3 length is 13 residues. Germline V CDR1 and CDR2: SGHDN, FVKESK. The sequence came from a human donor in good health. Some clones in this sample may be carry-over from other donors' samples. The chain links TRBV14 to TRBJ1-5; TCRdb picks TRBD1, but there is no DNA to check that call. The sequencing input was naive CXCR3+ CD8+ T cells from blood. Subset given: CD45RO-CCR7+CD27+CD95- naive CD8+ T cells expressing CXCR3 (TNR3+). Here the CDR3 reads CASSLYPGQPQHF.